These 23 T cell receptor beta chains originate from one sample sequenced in a study of OX40 agonist ivuxolimab in advanced cancers. TCRdb's copy holds only in-frame clones and misses some; the assay was immunoSEQ multiplex PCR. Of 17,000 or so clones detected, about nine tenths appear once; the ten largest clones hold approximately 12%. The source material was CD4+ or CD8+ T cells sorted from blood, sampled in a trial of the OX40 agonist ivuxolimab. Source of these receptors: an adult with an advanced solid tumor such as melanoma, head and neck, liver or kidney cancer.

The chain recombines TRBV29-1 with TRBJ2-1; 10 bases match TRBD2. The germline V gene encodes CDR1 SQVTM and CDR2 ANQGSEA. The V gene end was trimmed by 1 base and the J gene end by 8 bases; junction bases not matched to a gene: 8. The CDR3 totals 15 residues. The CDR3 coding sequence is TGCAGCGTTGAAGCCAGCGGGAGGGCCGGGGATGAGCAGTTCTTC. This sequence encodes CSVEASGRAGDEQFF.

The V call is TRBV9, the J call TRBJ2-2; no clear D gene. This CDR3 region has 12 residues. Trimming pared 4 bases from V and 6 bases from J, leaving 7 bases between. CDR1 is SGDLS and CDR2 is YYNGEE in the germline V gene. CDR3 protein: CASSPVAGELFF. Written as DNA, the CDR3 is TGTGCCAGCAGCCCAGTCGCCGGGGAGCTGTTTTTT.

The DNA of the CDR3 is TGTGCTAGTGGTTTGGTACGGGAGACATCAAATCAGCCCCAGCATTTT. Translated: CASGLVRETSNQPQHF. The V call is TRBV12-5, the J call TRBJ1-5; D uncertain. V lost 0 bases, J lost 4 bases, and 13 bases lay in between. The CDR3 length is 16 residues. CDR1 LGHNT and CDR2 FRNRAP come from the germline V gene.

This chain joins TRBV5-4 and TRBJ1-3, with a possible D match to TRBD1 (6 bases). Germline V gives CDR1 SGHNT, CDR2 YYREEE (reference sequence). The CDR3 is 15 amino acids. Trimming took 4 bases from V and 0 from J, leaving 11 bases between them. Written as DNA, the CDR3 is TGTGCCAGCAGCCCAGGGGTCCACTCTGGAAACACCATATATTTT. Protein: CASSPGVHSGNTIYF.

The chain is built from TRBV25-1 and TRBJ2-7; TRBD1 or TRBD2 may be the D gene (5 bases each). The germline gives CDR1 MGHDK, CDR2 SYGVNS. The V and J ends lost 1 base and 3 bases respectively, with 16 bases between them. The length of the CDR3 is 16 residues. CDR3 bases: TGTGCCAGCAGTGAATCCGCCGGGACCCGGAGCTACGAGCAGTACTTC. Translation gives CASSESAGTRSYEQYF.

V usage is TRBV7-8 and J usage is TRBJ2-5; D ambiguous. The CDR3 has 14 residues. Trimming shortened V by 0 bases and J by 1 base, and 6 bases separated the two germline ends. CDR1 and CDR2 from the germline V gene are SGHVS and FQNEAQ. The CDR3 reads CASSLAHLQETQYF. The CDR3 nucleotides read TGTGCCAGCAGCTTAGCACACCTCCAAGAGACCCAGTACTTC.

V is TRBV5-5 and J is TRBJ1-1; D perhaps matches TRBD1 (6 bases). The CDR3 sequence is 15 residues long. Trimming shortened V by 2 bases and J by 1 base, and 12 bases separated the two germline ends. Looked up from germline, CDR1 is SGHKS and CDR2 is YYEKEE (reference sequence). CDR3 bases: TGTGCCAGCAGCTTCAAGCCGGGGGCGAACACTGAAGCTTTCTTT. Translation gives CASSFKPGANTEAFF.

The chain has TRBV10-2 and TRBJ1-4, with D possibly TRBD1 on 6 matching bases. The length of the CDR3 is 13 residues. Germline CDR1 and CDR2: WSHSY and SAAADI. Trimming removed 6 bases from V and 5 bases from J, with 10 bases in between. The CDR3 DNA reads TGCGCCAGCAGAGGGGGACCGAATGAAAAACTGTTTTTT. Its protein is CASRGGPNEKLFF.

The rearrangement uses TRBV28 and TRBJ2-7; 7 positions agree with TRBD1. The CDR3 is 17 residues long. V dropped 6 bases and J dropped 1; count of bases not matched to a gene: 15. The V gene's germline CDR1 is MDHEN and CDR2 SYDVKM. CDR3 sequence: CASRTLGATGISYEQYF. CDR3 sequence (DNA): TGTGCCAGCAGGACTCTGGGGGCGACAGGGATATCCTACGAGCAGTACTTC. Full variable domain (remainder filled in from reference TRBV28 and TRBJ2-7): DVKVTQSSRYLVKRTGEKVFLECVQDMDHENMFWYRQDPGLGLRLIYFSYDVKMKEKGDIPEGYSVSREKKERFSLILESASTNQTSMYLCASRTLGATGISYEQYFGPGTRLTVT.

The genes are TRBV28 and TRBJ2-1, with 8 bases aligning to TRBD2. The CDR3 is 11 residues long. CDR1 and CDR2 from the germline V gene are MDHEN and SYDVKM. Unmatched junction bases numbered 1, after V lost 5 bases and J lost 10 bases. The DNA for the CDR3 is TGTGCCAGCAGTGTAGCGGGAGAGCAGTTCTTC. It codes for CASSVAGEQFF. The whole variable domain, remainder taken from reference TRBV28 and TRBJ2-1, is DVKVTQSSRYLVKRTGEKVFLECVQDMDHENMFWYRQDPGLGLRLIYFSYDVKMKEKGDIPEGYSVSREKKERFSLILESASTNQTSMYLCASSVAGEQFFGPGTRLTVL.

The chain joins TRBV9 to TRBJ2-1, with D unresolved. Germline CDR1 reads SGDLS; CDR2 reads YYNGEE. This CDR3 comprises 13 residues. The ends were cut back, 6 bases at V and 3 bases at J, with 10 bases in the middle. The CDR3 DNA reads as TGTGCCAGCACCGTTGACGTCTACAATGAGCAGTTCTTC. Protein: CASTVDVYNEQFF.

The chain joins TRBV5-1 to TRBJ2-2; the D gene could be TRBD1 or TRBD2 (5 bases each). The CDR3 sequence is 12 residues long. The V end lost 8 bases, the J end lost 4 bases, and 9 bases lay between the germline ends. CDR1 SGHRS and CDR2 YFSETQ come from the germline V gene. CDR3 protein: CASSGTTGELFF. CDR3 nucleotide sequence: TGCGCCAGTTCGGGGACCACCGGGGAGCTGTTTTTT.

This rearrangement joins TRBV7-8 to TRBJ1-3; 8 bases map to TRBD1. The CDR3 is made up of 20 amino acids. Germline CDR1 is SGHVS and CDR2 is FQNEAQ. J lost 0 bases, V lost 5 bases, and 18 bases had no gene match. The CDR3 sequence: CASSPLGAGGFIYSGNTIYF. CDR3 nucleotide sequence: TGTGCCAGCAGCCCTCTCGGGGCAGGGGGCTTTATTTACTCTGGAAACACCATATATTTT.

This clone occurred a few times. The chain carries TRBV6-6 and TRBJ2-5; D remains unclear. CDR3 size: 12 residues. CDR1 MNHNY and CDR2 SVGAGI come from the germline V gene (reference sequence). Trimming removed 7 bases at V and 2 bases at J, with 8 bases between. The DNA for the CDR3 is TGTGCCAGCACCCGACCGCAAGAGACCCAGTACTTC. Encoded protein: CASTRPQETQYF.

This clone was found once. The rearrangement uses TRBV7-8 and TRBJ2-1; 12 nucleotides line up with TRBD2. The CDR3 is 15 amino acids. From germline, CDR1 is SGHVS and CDR2 FQNEAQ. J gave up 8 bases and V 4 bases, and 6 bases lay outside the gene matches. The CDR3 region is CASSSSGRAVDEQFF. The DNA of the CDR3 is TGTGCCAGCAGCTCTAGCGGGAGGGCCGTCGATGAGCAGTTCTTC.

The chain combines TRBV4-1 with TRBJ2-7; tentative D call: TRBD2 (5 bases). The CDR3 runs to 16 residues. Per germline, CDR1 MGHRA and CDR2 YSYEKL. V lost 0 bases and J 5 bases, leaving 17 bases between the germline ends. The CDR3 is CASSQDEGIPSDEQYF. CDR3 in DNA: TGCGCCAGCAGCCAAGATGAGGGTATCCCCAGTGACGAGCAGTACTTC.

V and J are TRBV5-1 and TRBJ2-5; D unclear. V was shortened by 0 bases and J by 5 bases, with 11 bases between the two germline ends. The CDR3 is 14 residues long. The germline V gene encodes CDR1 SGHRS and CDR2 YFSETQ. CDR3 residues: CASSLVVGRETQYF. The CDR3 DNA reads TGCGCCAGCAGCTTGGTCGTGGGCCGGGAGACCCAGTACTTC.

This clone was counted only a few times. This chain uses TRBV11-2 with TRBJ2-7; 8 positions agree with TRBD1. The CDR3 runs to 15 residues. From germline, CDR1 is SGHAT and CDR2 FQNNGV. The V segment lost 5 bases and the J segment 6 bases; nucleotides outside the gene matches: 12. The CDR3 nucleotides are TGTGCCAGCAGCCTCACAGGGGGACCCATGGGCGAGCAGTACTTC. Residues: CASSLTGGPMGEQYF.

This chain joins TRBV7-9 and TRBJ2-7, with TRBD1 matching 7 bases. The V segment lost 2 bases and the J segment 2 bases; nucleotides outside the gene matches: 6. This CDR3 is 15 amino acids long. Per germline, CDR1 SEHNR and CDR2 FQNEAQ (reference sequence). CDR3 protein: CASSLTGEGPYEQYF. CDR3 in DNA: TGTGCCAGCAGCTTAACAGGGGAAGGGCCCTACGAGCAGTACTTC.

The CDR3 DNA reads as TGTGCCAGCAGAGGGGTCGAGCAGTACTTC. Amino acid sequence: CASRGVEQYF. V gene TRBV11-2 combines with J gene TRBJ2-7; possibly TRBD1 for D (5 bases). Germline V gene sequence: CDR1 SGHAT, CDR2 FQNNGV. Trimming stripped 6 bases from V and 6 bases from J, with 6 bases between. CDR3 length: 10 amino acids.

V and J are TRBV27 and TRBJ1-4; tentatively, D is TRBD1 (6 bases). The CDR3 extends over 13 amino acids. Trimming shortened V by 2 bases and J by 8 bases, and 9 bases separated the two germline ends. The germline CDR1 and CDR2 sequences are MNHEY and SMNVEV (reference sequence). The CDR3 loop is CASSLLTGEKLFF. Here the CDR3 DNA reads TGTGCCAGCAGTTTACTTACAGGGGAAAAACTGTTTTTT. The variable domain in full, completed from reference TRBV27 and TRBJ1-4, reads EAQVTQNPRYLITVTGKKLTVTCSQNMNHEYMSWYRQDPGLGLRQIYYSMNVEVTDKGDVPEGYKVSRKEKRNFPLILESPSPNQTSLYFCASSLLTGEKLFFGSGTQLSVL.

As to this clone: The junction differs from germline at one of its ends, possibly a read error. V is TRBV7-7 and J is TRBJ2-5; D may be TRBD1 (5 bases). CDR3 length: 12 residues. Germline CDR1 reads SSHAT; CDR2 reads FNYEAQ (reference sequence). The DNA for the CDR3 is TGTGCTAGCAGTGGGCAGGGAGAGACCCAGTACTTC. Amino acids: CASSGQGETQYF.

V is TRBV28 and J is TRBJ2-7, with 8 bases matching TRBD1. V trimming: 6 bases; J trimming: 4 bases; junction bases outside the gene matches: 17. Germline V CDR1 and CDR2: MDHEN, SYDVKM. The CDR3 loop spans 17 amino acids. The CDR3 region has the DNA TGTGCCAGCAGCCATTTCACAGGGGGTACAACCGATTACGAGCAGTACTTC. It translates to CASSHFTGGTTDYEQYF. The full variable domain, rest sourced from reference TRBV28 and TRBJ2-7, is DVKVTQSSRYLVKRTGEKVFLECVQDMDHENMFWYRQDPGLGLRLIYFSYDVKMKEKGDIPEGYSVSREKKERFSLILESASTNQTSMYLCASSHFTGGTTDYEQYFGPGTRLTVT.